This paragraph covers one TCR beta chain sequence. This record belongs to a study of blood T cell repertoires in COVID-19. For the study at large: Sample material is recorded as cDNA or gDNA derived from T cells, B-cell-depleted T cells, or PBMCs.

The CDR3 has 14 residues. V gave up 3 bases and J gave up 2 bases, with 12 bases separating them. Germline V gene lookup returns CDR1 SGHRS and CDR2 YFSETQ. Per the study methods: Estimates of nucleated cell counts were drawn from the amplification of reference gene primers. The protocol was immunoSEQ multiplex PCR, while the TCRdb copy is restricted to in-frame clones and leaves out a portion. The D gene and trimming were derived from the DNA, and the V and J assignments and clone size from that table. The sample holds about 310,000 clones, about 85% seen once. Sequenced material: PBMCs or T cells enriched from blood (not recorded which). The TCR comes from a woman in her twenties or thirties who had been exposed to COVID-19. This rearrangement joins TRBV5-1 to TRBJ2-7; D perhaps matches TRBD2 (6 bases). CDR3 region: CASSWEVGTYEQYF. The CDR3 coding sequence is TGCGCCAGCAGCTGGGAGGTTGGGACCTACGAGCAGTACTTC.